This TCR beta chain is drawn from a study of response to subunit inactivated influenza vaccine. This CDR3 region has 15 residues. Germline lookup yields CDR1 WNHNN and CDR2 SYGVQD (reference sequence). TCRdb reprocessed the RT-PCR reads via MiXCR and lists one record per CDR3 protein. This sample has 400,000 to 650,000 distinct CDR3 sequences, with less than 7.5% found just once. To note about this clonotype: One junction end disagrees with the germline gene, perhaps due to a read error.

Here the sequenced sample was PBMCs from blood, taken around 25 months after vaccination. This receptor was obtained from a man aged 50 to 69 who received an inactivated influenza vaccine. The chain couples TRBV10-1 to TRBJ2-3; the match to TRBD2 covers 11 bases. The CDR3 region has the DNA TGCGCCAGCCGTGAGAGGCTAGCGGGGGGCACTACGCAGTATTTT. Translation gives CASRERLAGGTTQYF.